Given below is one T cell receptor (beta chain) in context. The antigen is not known. This record belongs to a study of radiation and T cells in renal cell carcinoma. Data came from immunoSEQ multiplex PCR; TCRdb stores just in-frame clones and leaves some out. The data contain about 21,000 clones, over 70% of them singletons. Time point denoted: baseline pretreatment blood. Specified treatment: 15 Gy SBRT to primary tumor, nephrectomy 4 weeks later. Serial blood draws occurred at baseline and 2 and 4 weeks post-SBRT. Notes on the study in general: No pretreatment tumor biopsies were available for baseline clonotypes.

With 3 bases removed from V and 3 bases from J, the gap between germline ends came to 13 bases. The length of the CDR3 is 15 residues. The V gene's germline CDR1 is MGHRA and CDR2 YSYEKL. The origin of this receptor is a man aged 55 to 69 with renal cell carcinoma. The rearrangement joins TRBV4-1 to TRBJ2-3; the D gene is possibly TRBD2 (6 bases). Sequenced here: blood, sampled from a patient whose treatment included radiotherapy and nephrectomy. CDR3: CASSHMTSSTDTQYF. CDR3 nucleotides: TGCGCCAGCAGCCACATGACTAGTTCGACAGATACGCAGTATTTT.